This T cell receptor beta chain emerged from a study of blood T cell repertoires in COVID-19. Germline loops: CDR1 MDHEN, CDR2 SYDVKM. V dropped 6 bases and J dropped 5; count of bases not matched to a gene: 12. This CDR3 is built from 15 residues. Some clones are missing from TCRdb's copy, which holds only in-frame ones; the method was immunoSEQ multiplex PCR. The sample has 200,000 to 250,000 clones; roughly four fifths are singletons. The sequenced sample consisted of peripheral blood. The sequence was collected from a woman older than 75 with COVID-19, enrolled during active disease. The chain is built from TRBV28 and TRBJ2-7; 8 bases fit TRBD2. In DNA form, the CDR3 reads TGTGCCAGCAGGGGGCCGGGGGGGCTTGGCAACGAGCAGTACTTC. This translates into CASRGPGGLGNEQYF.